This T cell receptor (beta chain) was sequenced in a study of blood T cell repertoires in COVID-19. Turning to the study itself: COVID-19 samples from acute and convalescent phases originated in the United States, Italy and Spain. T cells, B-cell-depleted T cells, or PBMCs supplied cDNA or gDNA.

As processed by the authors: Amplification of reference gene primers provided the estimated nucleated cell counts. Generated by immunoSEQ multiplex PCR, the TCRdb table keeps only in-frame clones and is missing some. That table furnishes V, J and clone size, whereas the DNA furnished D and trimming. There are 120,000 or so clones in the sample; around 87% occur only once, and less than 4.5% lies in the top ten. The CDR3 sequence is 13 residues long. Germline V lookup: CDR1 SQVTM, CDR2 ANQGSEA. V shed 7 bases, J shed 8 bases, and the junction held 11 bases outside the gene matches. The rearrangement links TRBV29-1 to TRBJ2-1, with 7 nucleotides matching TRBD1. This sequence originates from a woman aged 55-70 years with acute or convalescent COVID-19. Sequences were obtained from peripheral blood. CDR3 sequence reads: CSGDRDGRDEQFF. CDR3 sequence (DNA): TGCAGCGGAGACAGGGATGGTCGGGATGAGCAGTTCTTC.